These 5 T cell receptor beta chains originate from one sample sequenced in a study of early T cells in non-severe SARS-CoV-2 infection. TCRdb fed the 5' RACE reads into MiXCR, producing one record per CDR3 protein. The sample shows some 61,000 distinct CDR3 sequences, approximately 13% of them seen only once. Sequencing used whole blood. The receptors stem from an adult who was a healthcare worker with PCR-confirmed SARS-CoV-2 infection or an uninfected control (not recorded which).

This clonotype was seen a few times. The chain has TRBV20-1 and TRBJ1-4; TRBD1 agrees at 7 bases. Germline CDR1 is DFQATT and CDR2 is SNEGSKA (reference sequence). Trimming at V came to 0 bases and at J to 1 base, leaving 5 bases not matched to a gene. The CDR3 is 16 residues long. DNA of the CDR3: TGCAGTGCTAGAGAGCGACAGGGAAGAACTAATGAAAAACTGTTTTTT. Residues: CSARERQGRTNEKLFF.

There are a few counts of this clonotype. The chain uses TRBV18 and TRBJ1-5, with no clear D. Germline V gene sequence: CDR1 KGHSH, CDR2 LQKENI. Trimming cost V 3 bases and J 10 bases, with 16 bases left between them. This CDR3 region has 14 residues. The CDR3 loop is CASSPDSGIIPQHF. In DNA form, the CDR3 reads TGTGCCAGCTCACCGGACTCGGGAATTATTCCCCAGCATTTT.

This clonotype appeared many times. V usage is TRBV5-6 and J usage is TRBJ2-6; D call uncertain. This CDR3 is built from 15 residues. Germline V gene sequence: CDR1 SGHDT, CDR2 YYEEEE. Trimming stripped 2 bases from V and 3 bases from J, with 9 bases between. This chain's CDR3 is CASSFGPIGANVLTF. The DNA of the CDR3 is TGTGCCAGCAGCTTCGGACCTATTGGGGCCAACGTCCTGACTTTC.

This rearrangement joins TRBV7-3 to TRBJ2-7; D is possibly TRBD2 (6 bases). CDR3 size: 13 residues. Trimming took 4 bases from V and 6 from J, leaving 13 bases between them. Looked up from germline, CDR1 is SGHTA and CDR2 is FQGTGA. CDR3 nucleotides: TGTGCCAGCAGCTCTACGGGAGAACTCGAGCAGTACTTC. Encoded protein: CASSSTGELEQYF.

This clonotype has just a few counts. This chain links TRBV6-5 with TRBJ1-1; D gene ambiguous. Germline values: CDR1 MNHEY, CDR2 SVGAGI. Trimming removed 6 bases from V and 1 base from J, with 21 bases in between. CDR3 length: 17 residues. The CDR3 bases are TGTGCCAGCAGGATATCCCTCGGACGGAGAGGGAACACTGAAGCTTTCTTT. As protein: CASRISLGRRGNTEAFF.